The T cell receptor beta chain under discussion was sequenced for a study of T cell responses to AZD1222 COVID-19 vaccine. Study-wide findings and caveats: Repertoires in all cases were sampled only once the peak T cell response had passed.

About this clone itself: Its antigen is not identified.

Data came from immunoSEQ multiplex PCR; TCRdb stores just in-frame clones and leaves some out. The repertoire consists of about 170,000 clones, with around 89% occurring once and the leading ten covering about 6.9%. The CDR3 is made up of 12 amino acids. The sample consisted of peripheral blood, taken on day 0 of AZD1222 vaccination. The rearrangement uses TRBV21-1 and TRBJ2-7; the D call of TRBD2 is as the table states it, not checked on the DNA. TRBV21-1 is marked as a pseudogene. The TCR comes from an adult in good health. CDR3 loop: CASSNDFGKQYV. The CDR3 bases are TGTGCCAGCAGCAACGATTTCGGGAAGCAGTACGTC.